These T cell receptor beta chains were read from a single sample in a study of blood T cell repertoires in COVID-19. TCRdb's table, derived via immunoSEQ multiplex PCR, lists solely in-frame clones and lacks some. The sample shows approximately 74,000 clones, more than 80% of them seen only once. The sample was peripheral blood. The receptors originated from an elderly woman with active or convalescent COVID-19. Both conserved end residues are part of each CDR3. Each record gives: D gene, V gene, clone size, J gene, CDR3 protein, CDR3 DNA. The D gene is left open where the match is weak. Clone size is stated in some rows and not others, as once, few, many or a class when expanded.

>TRBD1|TRBV30|NA|TRBJ2-1
CAWSTDRGQGQFF
TGTGCCTGGAGTACCGACAGGGGCCAAGGGCAGTTCTTC
>TRBD1|TRBV5-4|NA|TRBJ1-6
CASRPGTTGRGSPLHF
TGTGCCAGCAGACCAGGGACGACAGGGCGGGGATCACCCCTCCACTTT
>NA|TRBV29-1|NA|TRBJ1-6
CSVSSSYNSPLHF
TGCAGCGTCTCTAGCTCCTATAATTCACCCCTCCACTTT
>TRBD1|TRBV7-3|once|TRBJ2-7
CASSAGTGSSYEQYF
TGTGCCAGCAGCGCTGGGACAGGCAGCTCCTACGAGCAGTACTTC
>NA|TRBV28|NA|TRBJ1-2
CASSSIYGYTF
TGTGCCAGCAGTTCTATCTATGGCTACACCTTC
>TRBD2|TRBV11-2|NA|TRBJ2-7
CASSSINGLAGSYEQYF
TGTGCCAGCAGCTCCATAAACGGGCTAGCGGGCTCCTACGAGCAGTACTTC
>NA|TRBV27|NA|TRBJ2-3
CATRPRDFSTDTQYF
TGTGCCACCCGACCGCGGGACTTCAGCACAGATACGCAGTATTTT
>NA|TRBV18|few|TRBJ2-3
CASSPWDSSTDTQYF
TGTGCCAGCTCACCCTGGGACTCCAGCACAGATACGCAGTATTTT
>TRBD1|TRBV18|NA|TRBJ2-7
CASSQRTGGSYEQYF
TGTGCCAGCTCACAACGGACAGGGGGCTCCTACGAGCAGTACTTC
>NA|TRBV4-1|NA|TRBJ2-1
CASSQRVEFDNEQFF
TGCGCCAGCAGCCAGAGGGTAGAGTTTGATAATGAGCAGTTCTTC
>TRBD1|TRBV18|NA|TRBJ1-1
CASHDRGNTEAFF
TGTGCCAGCCACGACAGGGGGAACACTGAAGCTTTCTTT
>NA|TRBV4-1|NA|TRBJ1-6
CASRFSELQHNSPLHF
TGCGCCAGCAGATTCAGCGAGTTGCAGCATAATTCACCCCTCCACTTT
>NA|TRBV9|few|TRBJ2-2
CASSVDRGGNTGELFF
TGTGCCAGCAGCGTAGACAGGGGAGGGAACACCGGGGAGCTGTTTTTT
>NA|TRBV18|NA|TRBJ1-1
CASSPDSLNTEAFF
TGTGCCAGCTCACCTGACAGTTTGAACACTGAAGCTTTCTTT
>NA|TRBV5-1|NA|TRBJ2-3
CPRVKAGQSTDTQYF
TGCCCCCGGGTCAAAGCGGGACAAAGCACAGATACGCAGTATTTT
>NA|TRBV12-5|NA|TRBJ2-2
CASGFLQGNTGELFF
TGTGCTAGTGGTTTTCTACAGGGTAACACCGGGGAGCTGTTTTTT
>TRBD1|TRBV28|NA|TRBJ1-2
CASSLLTGVDSYTF
TGTGCCAGCAGTTTATTGACAGGGGTGGATAGCTACACCTTC
>NA|TRBV10-3|NA|TRBJ1-1
CAAGGGNGEAFF
TGTGCCGCCGGGGGTGGTAATGGTGAAGCTTTCTTT
>NA|TRBV25-1|NA|TRBJ2-7
CASSLQGPYEQYF
TGTGCCAGCAGTTTACAGGGCCCCTACGAGCAGTACTTC
>NA|TRBV7-8|few|TRBJ2-1
CASSWAGGLETNEQFF
TGTGCCAGCAGCTGGGCAGGGGGACTAGAGACCAATGAGCAGTTCTTC
>TRBD1|TRBV11-2|NA|TRBJ1-1
CASSLGTGSWDTEAFF
TGTGCCAGCAGCTTAGGGACAGGGAGTTGGGACACTGAAGCTTTCTTT
>TRBD1|TRBV18|NA|TRBJ1-1
CASSSGQRMNTEAFF
TGTGCCAGCTCATCGGGACAGCGCATGAACACTGAAGCTTTCTTT
>NA|TRBV29-1|NA|TRBJ1-5
CSVDPGEGQPQHF
TGCAGCGTTGATCCAGGGGAGGGTCAGCCCCAGCATTTT
>TRBD1|TRBV27|NA|TRBJ1-1
CASSLFTLTGGAYTEAFF
TGTGCCAGCAGTTTATTTACGTTAACAGGGGGCGCATATACTGAAGCTTTCTTT
>TRBD2|TRBV6-5|NA|TRBJ2-3
CASSYASGGATVQYF
TGTGCCAGCAGTTACGCTAGCGGGGGGGCCACGGTGCAGTATTTT
>NA|TRBV27|NA|TRBJ2-7
CASSFQKRDSPYEQYF
TGTGCCAGCAGTTTTCAAAAACGGGACTCACCATACGAGCAGTACTTC
>NA|TRBV28|NA|TRBJ2-1
CASSLQTGGAFF
TGTGCCAGCAGTCTACAGACAGGCGGCGCGTTCTTC
>NA|TRBV10-1|few|TRBJ2-3
CASSVTTGPDTQYF
TGCGCCAGCAGCGTAACGACAGGCCCAGATACGCAGTATTTT
>NA|TRBV9|NA|TRBJ1-6
CASSPYYGAGANSYNSPLHF
TGTGCCAGCAGCCCCTACTACGGTGCAGGGGCTAACTCCTATAATTCACCCCTCCACTTT
>NA|TRBV9|NA|TRBJ1-2
CASSVAWGDYGYTF
TGTGCCAGCAGCGTAGCATGGGGGGACTATGGCTACACCTTC
>NA|TRBV4-1|NA|TRBJ2-5
CASSQQQGPETQYF
TGCGCCAGCAGCCAACAACAGGGACCCGAGACCCAGTACTTC
>NA|TRBV7-2|few|TRBJ2-1
CASSPRSQGNNEQFF
TGTGCCAGCAGCCCAAGGAGTCAGGGCAACAATGAGCAGTTCTTC
>TRBD1|TRBV6-5|NA|TRBJ2-7
CASQNQQGAQYEQYF
TGTGCCAGCCAAAATCAACAGGGGGCGCAGTACGAGCAGTACTTC
>TRBD2|TRBV7-8|NA|TRBJ2-1
CASRIGRGGRANEQFF
TGTGCCAGCAGAATAGGCCGGGGAGGGAGAGCCAATGAGCAGTTCTTC
>TRBD2|TRBV19|NA|TRBJ2-3
CASSTRRGGTDTQYF
TGTGCCAGTAGTACCCGGCGGGGGGGCACAGATACGCAGTATTTT
>TRBD1|TRBV5-4|NA|TRBJ1-4
CASSSTGTNEKLFF
TGTGCCAGCAGCTCGACAGGGACTAATGAAAAACTGTTTTTT
>TRBD2|TRBV14|NA|TRBJ2-3
CASSQGLLAGGQGDTQYF
TGTGCCAGCAGCCAAGGCTTACTAGCGGGGGGCCAGGGAGATACGCAGTATTTT
>TRBD2|TRBV2|NA|TRBJ2-3
CASNRLAGAADTQYF
TGTGCCAGCAACCGACTAGCGGGGGCGGCAGATACGCAGTATTTT
>NA|TRBV19|NA|TRBJ2-1
CASTGGDFSYNEQFF
TGTGCCAGCACTGGAGGGGACTTCTCCTACAATGAGCAGTTCTTC
>TRBD1|TRBV24-1|NA|TRBJ2-2
CATSDSDRGTGELFF
TGTGCCACCAGTGACTCGGACAGGGGAACCGGGGAGCTGTTTTTT
>NA|TRBV28|NA|TRBJ1-1
CASSLGGRRLNTEAFF
TGTGCCAGCAGTTTAGGCGGCCGACGGTTGAACACTGAAGCTTTCTTT
>NA|TRBV7-8|NA|TRBJ1-6
CASSIRQGNNSPLHF
TGTGCCAGCAGCATCCGCCAGGGTAATAATTCACCCCTCCACTTT
>TRBD2|TRBV7-2|NA|TRBJ2-2
CASSFRLAGVSGELFF
TGTGCCAGCAGCTTCCGACTAGCGGGAGTATCCGGGGAGCTGTTTTTT
>NA|TRBV19|once|TRBJ2-1
CASSMSVGINVFF
TGTGCCAGTAGTATGTCCGTCGGGATAAACGTGTTCTTC
>TRBD1|TRBV6-1|NA|TRBJ2-7
CASRTGGYTYEQYF
TGTGCCAGCAGAACAGGGGGCTATACCTACGAGCAGTACTTC
>TRBD2|TRBV25-1|NA|TRBJ2-3
CASSEGESGRAGTQYF
TGTGCCAGCAGTGAGGGTGAAAGCGGGAGGGCCGGAACGCAGTATTTT
>TRBD1|TRBV3-1/TRBV3-2|few|TRBJ2-5
CASTYGTGLQETQYF
TGTGCCAGCACGTACGGGACAGGGTTGCAAGAGACCCAGTACTTC
>NA|TRBV23-1|NA|TRBJ2-1
CASSQTYSYNEQFF
TGCGCCAGCAGCCAAACCTACTCCTACAATGAGCAGTTCTTC
>NA|TRBV3-1/TRBV3-2|NA|TRBJ2-5
CASSLLETQYF
TGTGCCAGCAGCCTACTAGAGACCCAGTACTTC
>NA|TRBV19|NA|TRBJ2-7
CASSFAGSEQYF
TGTGCCAGTAGTTTTGCGGGGAGTGAGCAGTACTTC
>TRBD2|TRBV7-3|NA|TRBJ2-3
CASSLWSSGTSTDTQYF
TGTGCCAGCAGCTTATGGTCTAGCGGGACTAGCACAGATACGCAGTATTTT
>NA|TRBV11-2|NA|TRBJ2-7
CASSPLRDNSYEQYF
TGTGCCAGCAGCCCCCTCCGGGACAACTCCTACGAGCAGTACTTC